This TCR beta chain is from a study of regulatory T cells in long-lasting Graves disease. Sequencing libraries for TCR beta were prepared with iRepertoire HTBI primers and Arm-PCR of CDR3 regions. TCRdb processed the multiplex PCR reads anew with MiXCR; each CDR3 protein has one entry. The sample holds roughly 350,000 distinct CDR3 sequences, roughly 16% seen once. The sample's time point: newly diagnosed GD, antithyroid drugs for less than 3 months. Extracted PBMC RNA gave rise to the TCR library. CDR1 and CDR2 (germline): SGHKS, YYEKEE (reference sequence). The V segment lost 4 bases and the J segment 2 bases; nucleotides outside the gene matches: 4. There are 15 residues in the CDR3. Regarding the study as a whole: The study found lower TCR diversity in persistent Graves' patients than in newly diagnosed ones.

In its sample, this clonotype was seen many times. Its antigen remains unknown. The same sample was also used in a study of T cells in Graves' hyperthyroidism and ophthalmopathy. That investigation notes: Ophthalmopathy cases were set apart from stable hyperthyroidism by a 13 V-J model.

The clonotype was recovered from a woman under 30 with Graves disease. The chain carries TRBV5-5 and TRBJ1-2; 11 bases are shared with TRBD1. Sequenced here: peripheral blood mononuclear cells (PBMCs), sampled at new diagnosis, from a patient treated with antithyroid drugs. Here the CDR3 reads CASSIGQGANYGYTF. The CDR3 coding sequence is TGTGCCAGCAGCATTGGACAGGGGGCGAACTATGGCTACACCTTC.